These T cell receptor beta chains were read from a single sample in a study of OX40 agonist ivuxolimab in advanced cancers. TCRdb's table, derived via immunoSEQ multiplex PCR, lists solely in-frame clones and lacks some. The table includes 100,000 to 150,000 clones, 85% to 95% detected once. The specimen was CD4+ or CD8+ T cells sorted from blood, collected in a trial of the OX40 agonist ivuxolimab. The origin of the receptors is an adult with an advanced solid tumor such as melanoma, head and neck, liver or kidney cancer. CDR3s include the opening cysteine and the closing phenylalanine or tryptophan. D genes are given only for firm matches. Where a row states a size, it is once, few, many or the class of an expanded clone; other rows omit it.

j_call	v_call	d_call	clone_size	cdr3_nt	cdr3_aa
TRBJ2-6	TRBV7-3	NA	NA	TGTGCCAGCAGCACCCAGCGGACTGGGGCCAACGTCCTGACTTTC	CASSTQRTGANVLTF
TRBJ2-7	TRBV6-5	NA	NA	TGTGCCAGCAGTTACTCTGCCCGCCCCTACGAGCAGTACTTC	CASSYSARPYEQYF
TRBJ2-7	TRBV9	TRBD2	NA	TGTGCCAGCAGGCCCGGAAAAGGGGGACTAGAGTTCCACGAGCAGTACTTC	CASRPGKGGLEFHEQYF
TRBJ2-1	TRBV9	TRBD2	NA	TGTGCCAGCAGCGTTAGCGGGAATATCTACAATGAGCAGTTCTTC	CASSVSGNIYNEQFF
TRBJ2-7	TRBV5-1	NA	NA	TGCGCCAGCAGCTTGGTGGGCCAGGATGTGGACGAGCAGTACTTC	CASSLVGQDVDEQYF
TRBJ2-1	TRBV5-4	TRBD2	NA	TGTGCCAGCAGCTTTCCGGGAGGCTCCTACAATGAGCAGTTCTTC	CASSFPGGSYNEQFF
TRBJ2-5	TRBV9	TRBD2	NA	TGTGCCAGCAGCGTTGGTCTGGGACTAGCGGGAGGCAGTGCAGAGACCCAGTACTTC	CASSVGLGLAGGSAETQYF
TRBJ2-1	TRBV11-3	TRBD1	NA	TGTGCCAGCGGCCCTTTAGGACAGGGGGCCTACAATGAGCAGTTCTTC	CASGPLGQGAYNEQFF
TRBJ1-2	TRBV5-6	TRBD1	NA	TGTGCCAGCAGCTTAGGGCCGACAGGGGGTCAAGAGAACTATGGCTACACCTTC	CASSLGPTGGQENYGYTF
TRBJ2-7	TRBV7-6	NA	NA	TGTGCCAGCAGCCCGAAGTCTGGTGGCTACGAGCAGTACTTC	CASSPKSGGYEQYF
TRBJ1-1	TRBV7-9	NA	NA	TGTGCCAGCCCCATGGAGGGGGAGAACACTGAAGCTTTCTTT	CASPMEGENTEAFF
TRBJ2-1	TRBV6-1	TRBD1	NA	TGTGCCACCAGTTTTGTGGTCAGGGGGAGCAATGAGCAGTTCTTC	CATSFVVRGSNEQFF
TRBJ2-1	TRBV4-3	NA	NA	TGCGCCAGCAGCCAAGACGTCAGTGAGCAGTTCTTC	CASSQDVSEQFF
TRBJ2-7	TRBV10-1	NA	NA	TGCGCCAGCAGCGCAACGTCCTACGAGCAGTACTTC	CASSATSYEQYF
TRBJ2-7	TRBV2	NA	NA	TGTGCCAGCATCCTACTAGGTGCCTCGGGCGAGCAGTACTTC	CASILLGASGEQYF
TRBJ1-1	TRBV6-6	TRBD1	NA	TGTGCCAGCAGGGGTCCAGGGGGCGCGACTGAAGCTTTCTTT	CASRGPGGATEAFF
TRBJ2-1	TRBV7-2	NA	NA	TGTGCCAGCAGCTTAGTTCACGGGAATGAGCAGTTCTTC	CASSLVHGNEQFF
TRBJ1-4	TRBV21-1	NA	NA	TGTGCCAGCAGCTCCCGGACGGGGGTACGGGAAACTAATGAAAAACTGTTTTTT	CASSSRTGVRETNEKLFF
TRBJ2-1	TRBV19	TRBD2	once	TGTGCCAGTAGTATACGGACTAGCGGAGCCCCTAGCTCCTACAATGAGCAGTTCTTC	CASSIRTSGAPSSYNEQFF
TRBJ2-5	TRBV7-3	NA	NA	TGTGCCAGCAGCTTGGTTTTGGGCGAGACCCAGTACTTC	CASSLVLGETQYF
TRBJ2-1	TRBV7-3	NA	once	TGTGCCAGCAGCTTACCACTCTCCAATGAGCAGTTCTTC	CASSLPLSNEQFF
TRBJ2-2	TRBV10-3	TRBD2	NA	TGTGCCATCAGTGGCGGGACTAGCGGGCATCACACCGGGGAGCTGTTTTTT	CAISGGTSGHHTGELFF
TRBJ2-1	TRBV5-1	NA	NA	TGCGCCAGTACAAGTACGCTATACAATGAGCAGTTCTTC	CASTSTLYNEQFF
TRBJ2-7	TRBV7-3	TRBD1	NA	TGTGCCAGCAGCTTGGACAGGGTGAACGAGCAGTACTTC	CASSLDRVNEQYF
TRBJ1-2	TRBV4-3	TRBD1	NA	TGCGCCAGCAGTCAATCCCCAGGGGGCTATGGCTACACCTTC	CASSQSPGGYGYTF
TRBJ2-5	TRBV7-7	NA	NA	TGTGCTAGCAGCTTAGGCAGTCTCCAAGAGACCCAGTACTTC	CASSLGSLQETQYF
TRBJ2-3	TRBV7-2	TRBD2	NA	TGTGCCAGCAGCTCCCCTGGACTAGCGGGAAAAGATACGCAGTATTTT	CASSSPGLAGKDTQYF
TRBJ2-3	TRBV7-3	NA	few	TGTGCCAGCAGCCGGGAGCCGCCTAGCGCAGATACGCAGTATTTT	CASSREPPSADTQYF
TRBJ2-7	TRBV6-6	TRBD2	NA	TGTGCCAGCAGTCCTAGCGGGGGGACTTACGAGCAGTACTTC	CASSPSGGTYEQYF
TRBJ2-4	TRBV19	NA	NA	TGTGCCAGTAGTTCCTTAGGTTACATTCAGTACTTC	CASSSLGYIQYF
TRBJ1-2	TRBV7-9	NA	NA	TGTGCCAGCAGCTTAAGGGGTGGTGGAGGCTACACCTTC	CASSLRGGGGYTF
TRBJ2-7	TRBV6-6	TRBD2	NA	TGTGCCAGTGGACTAGCGGGATTCTACGAGCAGTACTTC	CASGLAGFYEQYF
TRBJ1-1	TRBV28	NA	NA	TGTGCCAGCAGCTTTCAACAGCGCACTGAAGCTTTCTTT	CASSFQQRTEAFF
TRBJ2-1	TRBV2	TRBD2	NA	TGTGCCAGCAGGGACCACGGGACTAGCGGGACCTATGAGCAGTTCTTC	CASRDHGTSGTYEQFF
TRBJ2-2	TRBV2	TRBD2	NA	TGTGCCAGCGGCATAACTAGCGGAGACGGGGAGCTGTTTTTT	CASGITSGDGELFF
TRBJ2-2	TRBV7-3	TRBD1	few	TGTGCCAGCAGGGCAGGGGGCCGGGACGGGGAGCTGTTTTTT	CASRAGGRDGELFF
TRBJ2-2	TRBV28	NA	once	TGTGCCAGCAGCCAGAACACCGGGGAGCTGTTTTTT	CASSQNTGELFF
TRBJ2-4	TRBV6-5	NA	NA	TGTGCCAGCAGTTACAGGGCAGGGGACAAAAACATTCAGTACTTC	CASSYRAGDKNIQYF
TRBJ2-7	TRBV7-9	TRBD2	NA	TGTGCCAGCAGCTTAGAAGCGGGAGGACCCTACGAGCAGTACTTC	CASSLEAGGPYEQYF
TRBJ1-2	TRBV6-6	NA	NA	TGTGCCAGCACTGTCTGGGGCGGCAATGGCTACACCTTC	CASTVWGGNGYTF
TRBJ1-5	TRBV6-1	NA	once	TGTGCCAGCAGTGCCTCGTATGACAATCAGCCCCAGCATTTT	CASSASYDNQPQHF
TRBJ2-3	TRBV7-3	NA	NA	TGTGCCAGCAGCTTAGGCAGCGGCAGCACAGATACGCAGTATTTT	CASSLGSGSTDTQYF